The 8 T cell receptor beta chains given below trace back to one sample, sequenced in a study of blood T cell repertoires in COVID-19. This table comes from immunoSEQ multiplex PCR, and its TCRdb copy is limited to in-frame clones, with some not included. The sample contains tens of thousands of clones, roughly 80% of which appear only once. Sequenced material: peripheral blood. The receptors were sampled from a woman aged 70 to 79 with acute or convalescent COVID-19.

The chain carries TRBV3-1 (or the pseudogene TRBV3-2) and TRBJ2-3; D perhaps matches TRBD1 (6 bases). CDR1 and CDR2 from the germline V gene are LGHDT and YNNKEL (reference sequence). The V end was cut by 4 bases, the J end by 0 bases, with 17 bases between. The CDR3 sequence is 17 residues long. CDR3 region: CASSRSSGTTSTDTQYF. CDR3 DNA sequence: TGTGCCAGCAGCCGGTCATCGGGGACAACCAGCACAGATACGCAGTATTTT.

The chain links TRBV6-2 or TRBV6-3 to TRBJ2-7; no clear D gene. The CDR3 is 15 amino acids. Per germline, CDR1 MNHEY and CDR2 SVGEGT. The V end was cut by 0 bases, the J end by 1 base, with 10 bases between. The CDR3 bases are TGTGCCAGCAGTTACTCGGTTGCAGATTCCTACGAGCAGTACTTC. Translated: CASSYSVADSYEQYF.

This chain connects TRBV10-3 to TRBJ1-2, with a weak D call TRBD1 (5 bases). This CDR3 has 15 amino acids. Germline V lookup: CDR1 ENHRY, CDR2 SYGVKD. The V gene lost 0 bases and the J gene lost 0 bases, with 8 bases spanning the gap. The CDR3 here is CAISESVTANYGYTF. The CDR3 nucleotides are TGTGCCATCAGTGAGTCGGTGACAGCTAACTATGGCTACACCTTC.

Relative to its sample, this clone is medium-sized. CDR3 region: CASSLWLGSGNGELFF. CDR3 nucleotide sequence: TGTGCCAGCAGCTTATGGCTCGGGTCGGGGAACGGGGAGCTGTTTTTT. The chain combines TRBV7-2 with TRBJ2-2, with D maybe TRBD2 (5 bases). The length of the CDR3 is 16 residues. The V gene lost 2 bases and the J gene lost 7 bases, with 17 bases spanning the gap. CDR1 is SGHTA and CDR2 is FQGNSA in the germline V gene.

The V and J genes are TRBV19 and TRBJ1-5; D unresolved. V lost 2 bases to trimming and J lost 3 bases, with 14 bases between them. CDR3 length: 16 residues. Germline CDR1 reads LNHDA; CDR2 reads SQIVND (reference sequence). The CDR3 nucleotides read TGTGCCAGTAGTATATCGGCGGTTTTGCTCAATCAGCCCCAGCATTTT. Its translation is CASSISAVLLNQPQHF.

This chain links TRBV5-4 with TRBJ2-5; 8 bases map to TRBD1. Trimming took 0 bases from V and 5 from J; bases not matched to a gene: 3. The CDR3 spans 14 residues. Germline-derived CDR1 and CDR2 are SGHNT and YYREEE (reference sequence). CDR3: CASSLDRGLETQYF. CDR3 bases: TGTGCCAGCAGCTTGGACAGGGGGTTGGAGACCCAGTACTTC.

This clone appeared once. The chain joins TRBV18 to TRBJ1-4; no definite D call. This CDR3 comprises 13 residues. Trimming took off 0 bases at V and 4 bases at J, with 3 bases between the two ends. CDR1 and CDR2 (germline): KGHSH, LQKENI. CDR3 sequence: CASSPPGNEKLFF. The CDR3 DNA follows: TGTGCCAGCTCACCACCCGGTAATGAAAAACTGTTTTTT.

CDR3 in DNA: TGTGCCAGCAGGGAAACGGGACAGGGTCTTTGGTACTTC. It translates to CASRETGQGLWYF. The chain uses TRBV27 and TRBJ2-7, with 9 bases that match TRBD1. Germline values: CDR1 MNHEY, CDR2 SMNVEV (reference sequence). J was trimmed by 12 bases and V by 6 bases; bases with no gene match: 12. The CDR3 is made up of 13 amino acids.